The sequence of this T cell receptor beta chain was determined in a study of CD8 T cells in ankylosing spondylitis. 5'-RACE, quantitative and with molecular barcodes, yielded the TCR beta libraries. TCRdb analysed the 5' RACE reads with MiXCR anew, one entry per CDR3 protein. The sample lists roughly 440,000 distinct CDR3 sequences; about 15% were seen once. This clonotype was detected a few times. Its antigen is still unknown. V shed 0 bases and J 3 bases; nucleotides not matched to a gene: 7. This CDR3 has 15 amino acids. Germline CDR1 reads DFQATT; CDR2 reads SNEGSKA (reference sequence). Whole-study results and caveats: Characteristic of ankylosing spondylitis blood, it appeared, was a TCR beta motif comprising eight highly homologous variants. Disease-linked clones reportedly concentrated significantly in matched ankylosing spondylitis synovial fluid.

The sequencing input was blood, either unsorted or a sorted T cell fraction (not recorded which). This TCR came from a male donor with ankylosing spondylitis. The J gene is TRBJ2-7, the V gene TRBV20-1, with 8 bases aligning to TRBD2. This CDR3 reads CSARDRVAGIYEQYF. DNA of the CDR3: TGCAGTGCTAGAGATAGGGTAGCGGGAATCTACGAGCAGTACTTC.